This T cell receptor beta chain was retrieved from a study of breast tumors, draining lymph nodes, adjacent tissues. The germline V gene encodes CDR1 SGHVS and CDR2 FQNEAQ. The CDR3 contains 22 residues when both ends are counted. The lymph nodes were axillary draining lymph nodes from breast cancer patients. This clonotype appeared a single time. Its cognate antigen is unknown. The DNA is omitted, as the CDR3 cannot be located on it reliably, and the CDR3 follows TCRdb's listing. TCRdb independently ran MiXCR on the multiplex PCR reads; one entry per CDR3 protein. This table holds 170,000 or so distinct CDR3 sequences, roughly 30% found once. Study-level findings and limits: Most tumor T cells seemingly derive from lymph node, then expand in tumor. Tumors had less TCR diversity than lymph nodes, more than nontumor tissue. Compared with basal-like, luminal-like tumors shared significantly more repertoire with nontumor tissue. Tumor T cell lymph node origin was a supported hypothesis, not proven.

The receptor was derived from a female donor with breast cancer. Some clones in this sample may be carry-over from other donors' samples. The rearrangement uses TRBV7-8 and TRBJ1-5; TRBD1 was called by the table and not checked on the DNA. The specimen was axillary lymph node tissue. The CDR3 reads CASSPPESSTSGRAPGSRSQHF.